This T cell receptor (gamma chain) is from a study of human gamma delta and Vdelta1 T cells (dated by TCRdb to 2016 to 2019). Some background on the complete study: Delta One T cells, Vd1+ gamma-delta T cells, were investigated in the study as cytotoxic effectors against acute myeloid leukemia.

Including the terminal cysteine and phenylalanine, the CDR3 comprises 12 residues. Only the CDR3 part of the read is kept: 36 bases, read in frame from the first base. Reading the germline V gene gives CDR1 EGSNGY and CDR2 YDSYNSKV. The V end gives up 8 bases and the J end 4 bases, leaving 8 bases in the junction not matched to a gene. As to this clone: Its specific antigen is unknown. TCRdb's protein and the translated DNA diverge at residue 4; the protein reported here is the translation of the DNA.

The library came from PCR. The instrument given in TCRdb is Illumina MiSeq. With CATT, TCRdb called clones again from the public reads; duplicate DNA rows were later joined. For this sample there are nearly 3,000 gamma-chain clones; around 5.2% appear just once. Around 14% of the sample belongs to the ten largest clones. The chain links TRGV2 with TRGJ1 or TRGJ2. This sequence originates from a human donor in good health. The sequencing input was naive CD27+ Vdelta1 gamma-delta T cells from blood. The nucleotides read TGTGCCACCTTGGATAAATATTATAAGAAACTCTTT. The resulting protein is CATLDKYYKKLF.